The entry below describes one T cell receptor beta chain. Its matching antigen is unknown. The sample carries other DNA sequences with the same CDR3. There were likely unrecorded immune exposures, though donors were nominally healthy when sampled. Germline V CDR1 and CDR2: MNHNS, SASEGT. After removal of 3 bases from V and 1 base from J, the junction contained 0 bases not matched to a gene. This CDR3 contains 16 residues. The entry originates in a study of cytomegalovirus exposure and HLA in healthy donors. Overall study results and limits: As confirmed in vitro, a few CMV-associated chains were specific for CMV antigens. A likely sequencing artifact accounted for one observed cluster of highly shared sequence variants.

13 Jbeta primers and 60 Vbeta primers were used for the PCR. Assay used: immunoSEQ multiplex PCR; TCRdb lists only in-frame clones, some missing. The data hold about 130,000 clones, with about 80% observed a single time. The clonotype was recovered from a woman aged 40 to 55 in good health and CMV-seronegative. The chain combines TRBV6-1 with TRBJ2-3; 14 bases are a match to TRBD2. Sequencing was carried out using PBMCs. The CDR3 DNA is TGTGCCAGCAGTGAGGGACTAGCGGGAGGCACAGATACGCAGTATTTT. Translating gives CASSEGLAGGTDTQYF.